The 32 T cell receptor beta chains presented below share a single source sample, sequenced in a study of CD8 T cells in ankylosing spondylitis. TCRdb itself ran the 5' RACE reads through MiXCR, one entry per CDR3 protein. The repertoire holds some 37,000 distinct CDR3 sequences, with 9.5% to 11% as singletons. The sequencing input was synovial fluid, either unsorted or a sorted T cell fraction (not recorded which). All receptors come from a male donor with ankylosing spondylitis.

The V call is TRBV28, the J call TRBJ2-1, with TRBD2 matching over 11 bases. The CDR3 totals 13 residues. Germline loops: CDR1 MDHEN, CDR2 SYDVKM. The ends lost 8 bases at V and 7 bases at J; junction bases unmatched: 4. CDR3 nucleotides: TGTGCCAGCTTTACTAGCGGGAGAAATGAGCAGTTCTTC. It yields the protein CASFTSGRNEQFF.

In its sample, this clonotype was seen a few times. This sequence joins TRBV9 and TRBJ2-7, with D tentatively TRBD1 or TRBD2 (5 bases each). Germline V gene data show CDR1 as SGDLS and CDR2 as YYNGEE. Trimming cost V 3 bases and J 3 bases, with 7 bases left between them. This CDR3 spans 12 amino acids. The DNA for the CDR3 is TGTGCCAGCAGCGCGAGGGGCTACGAGCAGTACTTC. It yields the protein CASSARGYEQYF.

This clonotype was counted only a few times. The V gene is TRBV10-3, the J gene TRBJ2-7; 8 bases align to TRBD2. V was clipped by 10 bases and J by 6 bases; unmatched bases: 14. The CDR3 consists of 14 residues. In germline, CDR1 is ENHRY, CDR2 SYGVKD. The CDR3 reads CANGGGAGQLEQYF. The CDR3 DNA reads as TGTGCCAACGGGGGGGGCGCGGGTCAGCTCGAGCAGTACTTC.

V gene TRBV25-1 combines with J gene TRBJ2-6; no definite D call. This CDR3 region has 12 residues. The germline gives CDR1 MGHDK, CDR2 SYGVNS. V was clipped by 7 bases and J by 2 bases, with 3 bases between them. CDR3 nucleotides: TGTGCCAGCACCCCTGGGGCCAACGTCCTGACTTTC. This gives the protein CASTPGANVLTF.

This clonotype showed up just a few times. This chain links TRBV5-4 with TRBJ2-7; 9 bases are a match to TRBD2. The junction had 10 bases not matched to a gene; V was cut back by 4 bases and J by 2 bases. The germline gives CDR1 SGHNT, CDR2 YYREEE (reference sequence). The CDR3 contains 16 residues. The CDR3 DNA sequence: TGTGCCAGCAGCACCGACCCGGGACTAGCAGCCTACGAGCAGTACTTC. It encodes CASSTDPGLAAYEQYF.

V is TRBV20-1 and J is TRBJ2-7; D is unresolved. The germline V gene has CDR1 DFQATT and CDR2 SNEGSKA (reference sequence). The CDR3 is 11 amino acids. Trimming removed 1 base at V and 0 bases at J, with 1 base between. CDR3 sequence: CSARGSYEQYF. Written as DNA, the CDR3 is TGCAGTGCTAGAGGCTCCTACGAGCAGTACTTC.

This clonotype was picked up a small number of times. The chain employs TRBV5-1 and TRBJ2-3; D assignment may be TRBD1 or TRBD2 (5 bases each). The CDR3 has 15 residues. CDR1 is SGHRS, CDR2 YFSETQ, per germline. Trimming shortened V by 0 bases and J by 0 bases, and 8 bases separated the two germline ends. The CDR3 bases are TGCGCCAGCAGCTTGGTGGGGGACAGCACAGATACGCAGTATTTT. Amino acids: CASSLVGDSTDTQYF.

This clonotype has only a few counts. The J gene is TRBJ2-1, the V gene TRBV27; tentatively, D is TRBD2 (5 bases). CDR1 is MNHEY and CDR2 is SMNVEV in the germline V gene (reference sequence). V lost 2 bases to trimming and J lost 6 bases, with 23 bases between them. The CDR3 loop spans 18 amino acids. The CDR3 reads CASSLVSGPLGHGNEQFF. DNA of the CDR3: TGTGCCAGCAGTTTAGTATCCGGGCCACTAGGGCATGGCAATGAGCAGTTCTTC.

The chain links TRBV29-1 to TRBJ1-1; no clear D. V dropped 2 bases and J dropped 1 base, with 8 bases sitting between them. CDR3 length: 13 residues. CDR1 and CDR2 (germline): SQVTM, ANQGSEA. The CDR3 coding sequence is TGCAGCGTTGAACTAAAGACGAACACTGAAGCTTTCTTT. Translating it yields CSVELKTNTEAFF.

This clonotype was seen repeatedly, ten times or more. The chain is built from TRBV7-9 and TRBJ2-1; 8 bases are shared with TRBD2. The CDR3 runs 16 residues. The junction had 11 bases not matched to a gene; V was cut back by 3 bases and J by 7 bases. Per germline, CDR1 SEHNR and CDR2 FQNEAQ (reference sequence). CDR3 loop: CASSFPAGRAWNEQFF. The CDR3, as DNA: TGTGCCAGCAGCTTCCCAGCCGGGAGGGCCTGGAATGAGCAGTTCTTC.

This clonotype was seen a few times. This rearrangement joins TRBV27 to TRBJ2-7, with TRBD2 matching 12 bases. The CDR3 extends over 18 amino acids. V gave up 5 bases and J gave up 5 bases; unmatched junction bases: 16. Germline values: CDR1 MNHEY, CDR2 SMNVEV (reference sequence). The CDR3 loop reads CASSPVTSGRLTNHEQYF. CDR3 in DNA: TGTGCCAGCAGTCCCGTGACTAGCGGGAGATTGACTAACCACGAGCAGTACTTC.

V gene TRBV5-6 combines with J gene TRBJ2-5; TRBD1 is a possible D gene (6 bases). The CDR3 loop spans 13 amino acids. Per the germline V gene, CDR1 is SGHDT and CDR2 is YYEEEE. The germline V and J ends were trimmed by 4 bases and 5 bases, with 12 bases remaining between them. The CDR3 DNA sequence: TGTGCCAGCAGCGACACAGGGTTGGAGACCCAGTACTTC. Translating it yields CASSDTGLETQYF.

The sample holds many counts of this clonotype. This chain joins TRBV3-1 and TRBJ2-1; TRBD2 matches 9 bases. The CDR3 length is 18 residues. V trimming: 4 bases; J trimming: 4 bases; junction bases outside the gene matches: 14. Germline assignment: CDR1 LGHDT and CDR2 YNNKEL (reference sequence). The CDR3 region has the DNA TGTGCCAGCAGCCCCGGGGAGGTAGCGGGAGTGGTTTACAATGAGCAGTTCTTC. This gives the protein CASSPGEVAGVVYNEQFF.

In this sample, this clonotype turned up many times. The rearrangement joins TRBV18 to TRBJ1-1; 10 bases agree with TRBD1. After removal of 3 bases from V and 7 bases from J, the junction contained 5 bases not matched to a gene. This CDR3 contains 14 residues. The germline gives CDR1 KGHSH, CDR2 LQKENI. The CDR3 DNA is TGTGCCAGCTCACCCGGACAGGGGGAAGGTGAAGCTTTCTTT. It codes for CASSPGQGEGEAFF.

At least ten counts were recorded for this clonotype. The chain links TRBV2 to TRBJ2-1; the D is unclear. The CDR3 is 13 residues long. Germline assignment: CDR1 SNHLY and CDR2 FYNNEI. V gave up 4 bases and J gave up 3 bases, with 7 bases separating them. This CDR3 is CASSVHGYNEQFF. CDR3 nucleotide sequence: TGTGCCAGCAGTGTTCACGGCTACAATGAGCAGTTCTTC.

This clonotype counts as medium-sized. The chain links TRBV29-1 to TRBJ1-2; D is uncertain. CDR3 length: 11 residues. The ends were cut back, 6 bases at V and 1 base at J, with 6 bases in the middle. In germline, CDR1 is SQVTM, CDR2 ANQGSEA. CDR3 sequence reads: CSVRYNYGYTF. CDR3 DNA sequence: TGCAGCGTCAGATATAACTATGGCTACACCTTC.

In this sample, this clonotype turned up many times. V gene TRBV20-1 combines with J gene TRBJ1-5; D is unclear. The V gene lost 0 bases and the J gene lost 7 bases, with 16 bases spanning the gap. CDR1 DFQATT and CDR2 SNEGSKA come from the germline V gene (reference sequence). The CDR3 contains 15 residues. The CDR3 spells CSARDGNSGWQPQHF. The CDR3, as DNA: TGCAGTGCTAGAGATGGCAATTCGGGCTGGCAGCCCCAGCATTTT.

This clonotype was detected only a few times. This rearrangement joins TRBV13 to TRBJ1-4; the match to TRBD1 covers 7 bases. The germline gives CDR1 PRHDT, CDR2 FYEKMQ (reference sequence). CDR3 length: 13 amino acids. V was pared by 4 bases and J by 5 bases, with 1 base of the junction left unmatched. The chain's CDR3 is CASSWTGNEKLFF. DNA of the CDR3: TGTGCCAGCAGCTGGACAGGAAATGAAAAACTGTTTTTT.

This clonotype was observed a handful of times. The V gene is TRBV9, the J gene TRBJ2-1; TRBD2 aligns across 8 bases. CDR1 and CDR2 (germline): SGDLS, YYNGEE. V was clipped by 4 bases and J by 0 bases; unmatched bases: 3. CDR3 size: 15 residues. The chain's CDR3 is CASSKLADSYNEQFF. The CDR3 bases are TGTGCCAGCAGCAAACTAGCGGACTCCTACAATGAGCAGTTCTTC.

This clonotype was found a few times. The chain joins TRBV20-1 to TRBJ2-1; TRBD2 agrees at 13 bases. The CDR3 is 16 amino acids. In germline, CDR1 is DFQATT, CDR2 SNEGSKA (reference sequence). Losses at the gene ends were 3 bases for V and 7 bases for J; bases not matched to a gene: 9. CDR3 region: CSASSTSGRAFNEQFF. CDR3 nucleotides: TGCAGTGCTAGTAGTACTAGCGGGAGGGCCTTTAATGAGCAGTTCTTC.

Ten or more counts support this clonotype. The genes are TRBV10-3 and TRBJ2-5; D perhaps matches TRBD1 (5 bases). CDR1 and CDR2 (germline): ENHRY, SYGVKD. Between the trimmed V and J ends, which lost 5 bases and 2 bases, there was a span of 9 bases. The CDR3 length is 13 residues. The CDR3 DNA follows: TGTGCCATCAGTTGGACAAAACAAGAGACCCAGTACTTC. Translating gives CAISWTKQETQYF.

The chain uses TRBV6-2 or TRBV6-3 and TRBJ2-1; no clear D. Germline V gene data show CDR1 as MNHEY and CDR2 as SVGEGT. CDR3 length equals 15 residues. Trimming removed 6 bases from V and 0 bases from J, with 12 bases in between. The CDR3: CASSPWRSSYNEQFF. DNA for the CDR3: TGTGCCAGCAGCCCCTGGCGGAGCTCCTACAATGAGCAGTTCTTC.

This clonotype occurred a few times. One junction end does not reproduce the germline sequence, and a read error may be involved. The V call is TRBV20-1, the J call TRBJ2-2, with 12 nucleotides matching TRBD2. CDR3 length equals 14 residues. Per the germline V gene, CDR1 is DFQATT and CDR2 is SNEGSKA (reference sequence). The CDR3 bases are TGCAGTGCTCGGACTAGCGGGAACGCCGGGGAGCTGTTTTTT. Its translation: CSARTSGNAGELFF.

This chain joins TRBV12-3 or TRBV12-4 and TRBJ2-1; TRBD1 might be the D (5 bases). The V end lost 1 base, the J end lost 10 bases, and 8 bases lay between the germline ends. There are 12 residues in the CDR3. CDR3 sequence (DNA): TGTGCCAGCAGTTTAGGGGGCCGCGAGCAGTTCTTC. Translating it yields CASSLGGREQFF.

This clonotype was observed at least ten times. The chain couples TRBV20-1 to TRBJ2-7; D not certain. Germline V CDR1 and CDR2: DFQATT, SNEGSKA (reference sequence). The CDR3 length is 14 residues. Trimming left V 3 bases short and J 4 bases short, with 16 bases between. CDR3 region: CSARPTRFKYEQYF. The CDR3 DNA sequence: TGCAGTGCTAGGCCGACTCGCTTCAAGTACGAGCAGTACTTC.

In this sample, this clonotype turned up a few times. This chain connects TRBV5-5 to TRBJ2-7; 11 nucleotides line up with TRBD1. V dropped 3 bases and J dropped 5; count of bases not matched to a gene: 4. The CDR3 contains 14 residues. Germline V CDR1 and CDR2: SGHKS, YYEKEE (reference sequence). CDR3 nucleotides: TGTGCCAGCAGCTGGACAGGGGGCGCGGACGAGCAGTACTTC. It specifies CASSWTGGADEQYF.

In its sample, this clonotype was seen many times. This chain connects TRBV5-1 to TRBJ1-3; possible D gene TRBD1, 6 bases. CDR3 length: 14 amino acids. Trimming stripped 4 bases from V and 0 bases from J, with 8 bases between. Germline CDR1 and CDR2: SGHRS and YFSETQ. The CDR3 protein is CASSRTVSGNTIYF. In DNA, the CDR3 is TGCGCCAGCAGCAGGACAGTCTCTGGAAACACCATATATTTT.

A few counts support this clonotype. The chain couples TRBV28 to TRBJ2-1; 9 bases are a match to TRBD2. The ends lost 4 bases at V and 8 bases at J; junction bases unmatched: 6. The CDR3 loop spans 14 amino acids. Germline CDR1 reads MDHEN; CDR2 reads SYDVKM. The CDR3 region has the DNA TGTGCCAGCAGTTCTTTAGCGGGAGCCCATGAGCAGTTCTTC. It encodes CASSSLAGAHEQFF. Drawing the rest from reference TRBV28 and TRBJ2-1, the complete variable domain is DVKVTQSSRYLVKRTGEKVFLECVQDMDHENMFWYRQDPGLGLRLIYFSYDVKMKEKGDIPEGYSVSREKKERFSLILESASTNQTSMYLCASSSLAGAHEQFFGPGTRLTVL.

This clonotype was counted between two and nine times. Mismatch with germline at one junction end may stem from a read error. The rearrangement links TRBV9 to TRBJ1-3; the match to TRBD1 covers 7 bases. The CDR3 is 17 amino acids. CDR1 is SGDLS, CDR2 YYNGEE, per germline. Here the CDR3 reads CASSARTGTNSENTIYF. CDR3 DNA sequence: TGTGCCAGCAGCGCTCGGACAGGAACTAACTCTGAAAACACCATATATTTT.

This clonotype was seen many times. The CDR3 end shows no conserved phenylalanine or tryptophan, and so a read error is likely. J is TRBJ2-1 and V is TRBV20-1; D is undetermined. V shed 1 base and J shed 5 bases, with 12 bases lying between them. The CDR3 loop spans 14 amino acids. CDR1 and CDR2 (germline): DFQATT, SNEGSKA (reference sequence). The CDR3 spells CSARAYLEHNEQFS. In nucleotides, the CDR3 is TGCAGTGCTAGAGCTTACTTGGAACACAATGAGCAGTTCTCC.

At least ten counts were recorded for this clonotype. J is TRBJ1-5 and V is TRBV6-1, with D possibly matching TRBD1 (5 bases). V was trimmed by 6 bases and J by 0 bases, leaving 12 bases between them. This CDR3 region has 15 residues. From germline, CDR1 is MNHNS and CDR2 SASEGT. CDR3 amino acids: CASRGDGYSNQPQHF. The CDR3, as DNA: TGTGCCAGCAGGGGGGACGGCTATAGCAATCAGCCCCAGCATTTT.

The CDR3 here is CASSPQGEGANVLTF. The CDR3 DNA sequence: TGTGCCAGCAGTCCCCAGGGTGAAGGGGCCAACGTCCTGACTTTC. The chain recombines TRBV12-3 or TRBV12-4 with TRBJ2-6, with D perhaps matching TRBD1 (5 bases). The CDR3 is 15 residues long. Trimming removed 5 bases from V and 4 bases from J, with 12 bases in between.